This entry lists 2 T cell receptor beta chains sequenced from one sample in a study of human T cells and chemical hapten exposure. TCRdb processed the RACE reads anew with MiXCR; each CDR3 protein has one entry. The sample has about 78,000 distinct CDR3 sequences, 8.5% to 9% seen once. The time point was: patch test 2, 6 weeks after DPC sensitization. As to treatment: therapeutic diphenylcyclopropenone sensitization with weekly scalp DPC. The source was whole blood, collected in connection with sensitization to the hapten diphenylcyclopropenone (DPC). These receptors were collected from a woman in her forties or fifties with alopecia areata. Some clones in this sample may be carry-over from other donors' samples.

This clonotype has a handful of counts. CDR3 DNA: TGTGCCAGTAGTATAGGCCAGGGTTTCAATCAGCCCCAGCATTTT. Amino acid sequence: CASSIGQGFNQPQHF. The chain links TRBV19 to TRBJ1-5, with D possibly matching TRBD1 (5 bases). The germline V gene has CDR1 LNHDA and CDR2 SQIVND (reference sequence). The length of the CDR3 is 15 residues. The V end was cut by 1 base, the J end by 3 bases, with 10 bases between.

This clonotype was counted only a few times. CDR3 sequence (DNA): TGTGCCAGCAGCTGGACGGCGCGCGGCTACACCTTC. Translated: CASSWTARGYTF. The rearrangement uses TRBV28 and TRBJ1-2; D uncertain. Germline loops: CDR1 MDHEN, CDR2 SYDVKM. Trimming removed 6 bases from V and 8 bases from J, with 13 bases in between. This CDR3 contains 12 residues.